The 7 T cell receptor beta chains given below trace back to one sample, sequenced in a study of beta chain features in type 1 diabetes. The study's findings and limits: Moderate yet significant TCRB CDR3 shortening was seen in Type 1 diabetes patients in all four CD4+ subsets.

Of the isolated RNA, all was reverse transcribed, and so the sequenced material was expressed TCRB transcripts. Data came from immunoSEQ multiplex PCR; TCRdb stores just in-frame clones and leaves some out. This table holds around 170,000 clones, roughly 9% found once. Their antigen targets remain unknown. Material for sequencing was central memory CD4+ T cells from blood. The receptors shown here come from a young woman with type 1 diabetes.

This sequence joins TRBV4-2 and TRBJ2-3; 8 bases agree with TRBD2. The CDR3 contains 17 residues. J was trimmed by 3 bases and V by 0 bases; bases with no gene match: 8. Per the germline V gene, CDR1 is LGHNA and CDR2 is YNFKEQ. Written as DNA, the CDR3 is TGTGCCAGCAGCCAAGAACGGAGCGGGAGTGTGACAGATACGCAGTATTTT. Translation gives CASSQERSGSVTDTQYF.

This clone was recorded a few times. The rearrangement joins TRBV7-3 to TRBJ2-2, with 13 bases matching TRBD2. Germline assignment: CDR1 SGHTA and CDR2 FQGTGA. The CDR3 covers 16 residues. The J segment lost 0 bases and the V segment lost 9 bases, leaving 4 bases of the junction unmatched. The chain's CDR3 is CASGLAGAANTGELFF. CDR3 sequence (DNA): TGTGCCAGTGGACTAGCGGGAGCTGCGAACACCGGGGAGCTGTTTTTT.

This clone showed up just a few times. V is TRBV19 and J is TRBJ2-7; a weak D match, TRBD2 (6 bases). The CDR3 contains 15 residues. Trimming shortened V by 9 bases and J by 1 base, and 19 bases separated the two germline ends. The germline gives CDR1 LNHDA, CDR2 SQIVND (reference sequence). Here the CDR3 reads CASPREEGGSYEQYF. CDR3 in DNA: TGTGCCAGCCCCCGCGAGGAGGGTGGTTCCTACGAGCAGTACTTC.

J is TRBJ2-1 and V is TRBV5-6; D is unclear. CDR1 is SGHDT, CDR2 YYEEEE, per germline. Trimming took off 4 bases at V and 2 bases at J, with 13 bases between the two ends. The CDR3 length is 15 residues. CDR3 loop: CASSILVPPYNEQFF. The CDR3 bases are TGTGCCAGCAGCATCCTAGTTCCCCCCTACAATGAGCAGTTCTTC.

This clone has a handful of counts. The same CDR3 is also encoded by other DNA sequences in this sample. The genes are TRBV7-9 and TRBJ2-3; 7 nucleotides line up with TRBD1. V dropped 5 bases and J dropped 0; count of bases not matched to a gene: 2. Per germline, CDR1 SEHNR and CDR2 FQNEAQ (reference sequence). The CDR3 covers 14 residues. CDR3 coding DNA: TGTGCCAGCAGCCTGACAGGGAGCACAGATACGCAGTATTTT. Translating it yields CASSLTGSTDTQYF. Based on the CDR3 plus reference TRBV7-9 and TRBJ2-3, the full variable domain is DTGVSQNPRHKITKRGQNVTFRCDPISEHNRLYWYRQTLGQGPEFLTYFQNEAQLEKSRLLSDRFSAERPKGSFSTLEIQRTEQGDSAMYLCASSLTGSTDTQYFGPGTRLTVL.

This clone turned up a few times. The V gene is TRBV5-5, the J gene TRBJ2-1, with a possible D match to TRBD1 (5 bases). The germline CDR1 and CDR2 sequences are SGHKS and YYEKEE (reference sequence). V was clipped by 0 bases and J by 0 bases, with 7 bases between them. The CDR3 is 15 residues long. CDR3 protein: CASSLGQISYNEQFF. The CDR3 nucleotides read TGTGCCAGCAGCTTGGGACAGATCTCCTACAATGAGCAGTTCTTC.

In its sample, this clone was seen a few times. CDR3 in amino acids: CASSLGGHVTQYF. The CDR3 region has the DNA TGTGCCAGCAGCTTGGGAGGACACGTTACGCAGTATTTT. The chain couples TRBV9 to TRBJ2-3; the D gene is possibly TRBD2 (6 bases). The CDR3 loop spans 13 amino acids. Between the trimmed V and J ends, which lost 4 bases and 8 bases, there was a span of 14 bases. Germline assignment: CDR1 SGDLS and CDR2 YYNGEE.